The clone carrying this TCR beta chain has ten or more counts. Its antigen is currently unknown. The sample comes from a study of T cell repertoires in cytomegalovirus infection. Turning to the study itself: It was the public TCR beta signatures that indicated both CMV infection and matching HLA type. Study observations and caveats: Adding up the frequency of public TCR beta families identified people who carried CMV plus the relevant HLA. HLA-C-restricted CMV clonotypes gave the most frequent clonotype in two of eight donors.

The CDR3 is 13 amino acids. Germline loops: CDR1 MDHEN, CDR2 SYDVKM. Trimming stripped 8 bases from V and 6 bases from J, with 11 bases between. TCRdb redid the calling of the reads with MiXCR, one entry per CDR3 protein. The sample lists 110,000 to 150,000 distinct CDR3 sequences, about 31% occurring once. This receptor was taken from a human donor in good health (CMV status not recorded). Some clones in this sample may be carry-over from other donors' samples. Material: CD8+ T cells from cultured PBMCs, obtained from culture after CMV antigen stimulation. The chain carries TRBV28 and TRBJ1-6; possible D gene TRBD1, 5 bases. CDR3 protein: CASRTFFNSPLHF. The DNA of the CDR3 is TGTGCCAGCCGGACATTTTTTAATTCACCCCTCCACTTT.